These 14 T cell receptor beta chains share one sample of origin, sequenced in a study of breast tumors, draining lymph nodes, adjacent tissues. TCRdb reanalysed the multiplex PCR reads using MiXCR and keeps one entry per CDR3 protein. The sample holds 150,000 to 200,000 distinct CDR3 sequences, roughly 30% seen once. Samples came from axillary lymph nodes draining the breast cancer. Source material: axillary lymph node tissue. These receptors all come from a female donor with breast cancer. Some clones in this sample may be carry-over from other donors' samples.

This clonotype was seen a handful of times. A junction boundary mismatches the germline segment, possibly from a read error. The V and J genes are TRBV12-3 or TRBV12-4 and TRBJ1-5; 9 nucleotides align to TRBD1. The CDR3 is made up of 14 amino acids. The DNA for the CDR3 is TGTCCCAGCAGTTTGGACAGGGGAAACCAGCCCCAGCATTTT. Its protein is CPSSLDRGNQPQHF.

The gene calls are TRBV4-1 and TRBJ2-3; 16 bases fit TRBD2. V was pared by 7 bases and J by 5 bases, with 21 bases of the junction left unmatched. The CDR3 sequence is 21 residues long. Germline loops: CDR1 MGHRA, CDR2 YSYEKL. CDR3 sequence: CASTLVPAGLAGGPLRDTQYF. CDR3 DNA: TGCGCCAGCACCTTAGTACCCGCGGGACTAGCGGGAGGGCCGTTGAGAGATACGCAGTATTTT.

This clonotype was recorded at least ten times. This chain uses TRBV7-3 with TRBJ2-1; TRBD2 agrees at 9 bases. The length of the CDR3 is 13 residues. Germline V gene sequence: CDR1 SGHTA, CDR2 FQGTGA. V lost 11 bases, J lost 10 bases, and 12 bases stayed unmatched. CDR3 amino acids: CACGVAGAGEQFF. The CDR3 bases are TGTGCCTGTGGGGTAGCGGGAGCAGGGGAGCAGTTCTTC.

This clonotype is a singleton in its sample. A much larger clone lies one base from this, so it may be a read error. This chain joins TRBV19 and TRBJ2-1; no firm D call. CDR3 size: 14 residues. CDR1 is LNHDA and CDR2 is SQIVND in the germline V gene (reference sequence). The DNA for the CDR3 is TGTGCCAGTAGTATAGGTCAGTCCTACAGTGAGCAGTTCTTC. Protein product: CASSIGQSYSEQFF.

This clonotype came up many times. The chain links TRBV7-3 to TRBJ2-1, with TRBD2 matching over 8 bases. Germline V gene lookup returns CDR1 SGHTA and CDR2 FQGTGA. The junction had 8 bases not matched to a gene; V was cut back by 4 bases and J by 3 bases. This CDR3 region has 16 residues. The CDR3 loop reads CASSSETGGDYNEQFF. For the CDR3, the DNA is TGTGCCAGCAGCTCCGAAACGGGGGGGGACTACAATGAGCAGTTCTTC.

This clonotype showed up just once. The CDR3 sequence is CAIIQEPNTEAFF. CDR3 bases: TGTGCCATCATACAGGAACCGAACACTGAAGCTTTCTTT. The V gene is TRBV10-3, the J gene TRBJ1-1; D perhaps matches TRBD1 (5 bases). The V and J ends lost 7 bases and 1 base respectively, with 10 bases between them. From germline, CDR1 is ENHRY and CDR2 SYGVKD. The CDR3 length is 13 residues.

The chain is built from TRBV29-1 and TRBJ1-6, with a possible D match to TRBD1 (5 bases). CDR1 is SQVTM and CDR2 is ANQGSEA in the germline V gene. The CDR3 consists of 15 residues. V was pared by 7 bases and J by 6 bases, with 19 bases between. The CDR3 region is CSAAGTSGLNSPLHF. The CDR3 DNA follows: TGCAGCGCCGCAGGGACTTCCGGACTTAATTCACCCCTCCACTTT.

The chain recombines TRBV7-8 with TRBJ1-1, with a tentative D call TRBD1 (6 bases). V lost 7 bases and J lost 4, with 16 bases in between. This CDR3 is 14 amino acids long. Germline V lookup: CDR1 SGHVS, CDR2 FQNEAQ. The CDR3 is CASNIYRESTEAFF. In DNA, the CDR3 is TGTGCCAGCAACATTTACAGGGAGTCCACTGAAGCTTTCTTT.

This clonotype occurred many times. This chain joins TRBV5-8 and TRBJ1-2; no clear D. CDR1 is SGHTS and CDR2 is YDEGEE in the germline V gene. The CDR3 sequence is 15 residues long. The V and J ends lost 6 bases and 8 bases respectively, with 23 bases between them. CDR3 loop: CASKAGWDTKVGYTF. The CDR3 DNA is TGTGCCAGCAAGGCCGGGTGGGATACCAAGGTCGGCTACACCTTC.

This clonotype appeared many times. The J gene is TRBJ2-1, the V gene TRBV11-3, with 9 bases that match TRBD1. Germline-derived CDR1 and CDR2 are SGHNT and YENEEA. The CDR3 is 15 residues long. The V and J ends lost 7 bases and 8 bases, in that order; junction bases with no gene match: 12. The chain's CDR3 is CASTRRTGEMDEQFF. CDR3 DNA sequence: TGTGCCAGCACCAGAAGGACAGGGGAAATGGATGAGCAGTTCTTC.

In its sample, this clonotype was seen many times. The chain carries TRBV4-1 and TRBJ2-1, with D possibly being TRBD2 (5 bases). V was trimmed by 3 bases and J by 6 bases, leaving 9 bases between them. CDR3 length equals 13 residues. CDR1 and CDR2 (germline): MGHRA, YSYEKL. The CDR3 nucleotides are TGCGCCAGCAGCCAGGGAGATAGCAATGAGCAGTTCTTC. This translates into CASSQGDSNEQFF.

This chain links TRBV9 with TRBJ1-6; D gene ambiguous. From germline, CDR1 is SGDLS and CDR2 YYNGEE. The CDR3 loop spans 16 amino acids. V lost 0 bases, J lost 10 bases, and 17 bases lay in between. The DNA for the CDR3 is TGTGCCAGCAGCGTAGCAGGTGGGAAGTTAGGATCACCCCTCCACTTT. Its protein product is CASSVAGGKLGSPLHF.

This clonotype turned up a few times. The chain recombines TRBV12-3 or TRBV12-4 with TRBJ2-4; D might be TRBD2 (6 bases). V was cut by 5 bases and J by 5 bases, with 13 bases left in between. The CDR3 loop spans 14 amino acids. CDR3 sequence reads: CASSLAGTQNIQYF. In nucleotides, the CDR3 is TGTGCCAGCAGTCTTGCCGGGACTCAAAACATTCAGTACTTC.

This clonotype was observed many times. The rearrangement links TRBV29-1 to TRBJ2-1; D remains unclear. With 2 bases removed from V and 0 bases from J, the gap between germline ends came to 8 bases. CDR1 and CDR2 (germline): SQVTM, ANQGSEA. This CDR3 is built from 14 residues. CDR3 nucleotides: TGCAGCGTTGAAACCATTAGCTCCTACAATGAGCAGTTCTTC. This sequence encodes CSVETISSYNEQFF.